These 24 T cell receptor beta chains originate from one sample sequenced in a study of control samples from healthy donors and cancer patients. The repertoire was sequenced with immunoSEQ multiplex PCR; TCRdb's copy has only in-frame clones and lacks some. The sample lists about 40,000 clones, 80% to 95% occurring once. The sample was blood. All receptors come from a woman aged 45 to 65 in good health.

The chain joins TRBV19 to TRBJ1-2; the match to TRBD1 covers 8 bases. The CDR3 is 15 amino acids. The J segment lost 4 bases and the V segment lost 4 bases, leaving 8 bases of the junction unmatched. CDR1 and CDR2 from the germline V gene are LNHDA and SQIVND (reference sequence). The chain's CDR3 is CASSTSTGGGYGYTF. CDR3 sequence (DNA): TGTGCCAGTAGTACCTCAACAGGGGGAGGCTATGGCTACACCTTC.

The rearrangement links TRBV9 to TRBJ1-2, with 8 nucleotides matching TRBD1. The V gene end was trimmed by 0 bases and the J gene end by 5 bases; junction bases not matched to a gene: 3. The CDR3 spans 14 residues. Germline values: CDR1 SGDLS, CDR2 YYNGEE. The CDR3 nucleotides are TGTGCCAGCAGCGTAGATAGGACAGGGTATGGCTACACCTTC. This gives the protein CASSVDRTGYGYTF.

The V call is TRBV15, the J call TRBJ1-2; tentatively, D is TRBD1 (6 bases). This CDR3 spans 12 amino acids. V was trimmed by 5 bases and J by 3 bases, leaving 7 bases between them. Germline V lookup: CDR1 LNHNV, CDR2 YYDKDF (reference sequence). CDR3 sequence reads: CATSGGHYGYTF. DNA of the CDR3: TGTGCCACCAGCGGGGGCCACTATGGCTACACCTTC.

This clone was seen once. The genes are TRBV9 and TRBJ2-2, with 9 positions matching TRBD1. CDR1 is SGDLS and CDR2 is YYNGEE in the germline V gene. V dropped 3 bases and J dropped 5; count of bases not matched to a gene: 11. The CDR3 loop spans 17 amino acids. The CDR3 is CASSGLPGQGPTGELFF. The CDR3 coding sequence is TGTGCCAGCAGCGGACTTCCGGGACAGGGCCCTACCGGGGAGCTGTTTTTT.

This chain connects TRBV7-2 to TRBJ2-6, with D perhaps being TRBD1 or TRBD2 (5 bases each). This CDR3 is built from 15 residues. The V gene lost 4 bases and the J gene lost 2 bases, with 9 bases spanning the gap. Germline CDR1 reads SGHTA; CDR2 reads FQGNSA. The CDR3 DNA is TGTGCCAGCAGCTCGGGGCCCCCTGGGGCCAACGTCCTGACTTTC. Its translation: CASSSGPPGANVLTF.

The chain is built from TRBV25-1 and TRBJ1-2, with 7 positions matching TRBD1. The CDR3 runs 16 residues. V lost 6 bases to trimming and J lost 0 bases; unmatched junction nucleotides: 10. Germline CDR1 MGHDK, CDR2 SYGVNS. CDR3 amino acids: CASRGQNPRTNYGYTF. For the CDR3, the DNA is TGTGCCAGCAGGGGACAGAACCCTCGTACTAACTATGGCTACACCTTC.

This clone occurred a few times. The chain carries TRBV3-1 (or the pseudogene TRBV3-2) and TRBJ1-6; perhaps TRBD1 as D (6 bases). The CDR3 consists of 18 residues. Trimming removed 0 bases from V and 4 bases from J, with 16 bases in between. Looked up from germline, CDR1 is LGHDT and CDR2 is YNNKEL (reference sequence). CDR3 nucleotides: TGTGCCAGCAGCCAAGATCGAGGGGGGGGAAAGTATAATTCACCCCTCCACTTT. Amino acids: CASSQDRGGGKYNSPLHF.

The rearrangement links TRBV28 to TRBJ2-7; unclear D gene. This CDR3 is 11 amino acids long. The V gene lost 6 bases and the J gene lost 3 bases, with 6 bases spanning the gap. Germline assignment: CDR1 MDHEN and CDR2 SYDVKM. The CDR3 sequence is CASRRNYEQYF. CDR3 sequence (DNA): TGTGCCAGCAGGCGCAACTACGAGCAGTACTTC.

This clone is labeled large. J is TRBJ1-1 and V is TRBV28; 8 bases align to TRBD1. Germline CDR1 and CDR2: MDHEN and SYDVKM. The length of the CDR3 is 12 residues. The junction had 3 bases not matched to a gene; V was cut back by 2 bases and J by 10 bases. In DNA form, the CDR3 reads TGTGCCAGCAGTTTAGGACAGGGAATAGCTTTCTTT. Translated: CASSLGQGIAFF.

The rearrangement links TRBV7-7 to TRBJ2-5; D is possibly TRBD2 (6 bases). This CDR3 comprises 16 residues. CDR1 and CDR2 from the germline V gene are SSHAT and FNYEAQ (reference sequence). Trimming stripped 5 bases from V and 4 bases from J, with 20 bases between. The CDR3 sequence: CASSPSVLADRETQYF. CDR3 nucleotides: TGTGCCAGCAGCCCTAGCGTACTAGCAGACCGAGAGACCCAGTACTTC.

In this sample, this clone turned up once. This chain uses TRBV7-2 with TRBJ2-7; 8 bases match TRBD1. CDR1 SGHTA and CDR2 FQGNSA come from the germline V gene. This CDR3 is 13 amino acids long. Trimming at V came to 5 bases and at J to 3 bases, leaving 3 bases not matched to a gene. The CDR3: CASSLDRVYEQYF. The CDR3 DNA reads TGTGCCAGCAGCCTGGACAGGGTCTACGAGCAGTACTTC.

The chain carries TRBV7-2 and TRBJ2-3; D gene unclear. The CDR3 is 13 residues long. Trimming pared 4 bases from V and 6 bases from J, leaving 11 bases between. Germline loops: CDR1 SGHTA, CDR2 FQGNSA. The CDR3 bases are TGTGCCAGCAGCTCGGCCCCTGAGGATACGCAGTATTTT. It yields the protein CASSSAPEDTQYF.

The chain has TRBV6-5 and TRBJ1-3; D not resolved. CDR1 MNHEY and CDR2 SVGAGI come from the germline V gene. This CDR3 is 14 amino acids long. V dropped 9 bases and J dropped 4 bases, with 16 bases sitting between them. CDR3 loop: CASWEGLLGNTIYF. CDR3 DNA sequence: TGTGCCAGTTGGGAAGGGCTCCTCGGAAACACCATATATTTT.

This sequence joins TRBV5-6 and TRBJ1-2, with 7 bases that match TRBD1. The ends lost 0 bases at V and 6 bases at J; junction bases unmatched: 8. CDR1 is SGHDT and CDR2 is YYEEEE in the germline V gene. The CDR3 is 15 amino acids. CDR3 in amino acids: CASSLAALRGHGYTF. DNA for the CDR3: TGTGCCAGCAGCTTGGCCGCTTTAAGGGGGCATGGCTACACCTTC.

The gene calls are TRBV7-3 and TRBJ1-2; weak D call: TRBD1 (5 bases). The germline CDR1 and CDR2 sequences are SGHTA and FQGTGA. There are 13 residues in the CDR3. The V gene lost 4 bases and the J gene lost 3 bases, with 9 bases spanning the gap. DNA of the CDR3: TGTGCCAGCAGCTCGGGACCGGACTATGGCTACACCTTC. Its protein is CASSSGPDYGYTF.

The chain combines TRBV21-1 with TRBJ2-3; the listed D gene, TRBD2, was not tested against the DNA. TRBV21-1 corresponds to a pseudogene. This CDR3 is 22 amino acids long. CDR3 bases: TGTGCCAGCAGCACCCTTAGCTCAGGGACTAGCGGGGGGGCCATCGCATCAGATACGCAGTATTTT. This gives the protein CASSTLSSGTSGGAIASDTQYF.

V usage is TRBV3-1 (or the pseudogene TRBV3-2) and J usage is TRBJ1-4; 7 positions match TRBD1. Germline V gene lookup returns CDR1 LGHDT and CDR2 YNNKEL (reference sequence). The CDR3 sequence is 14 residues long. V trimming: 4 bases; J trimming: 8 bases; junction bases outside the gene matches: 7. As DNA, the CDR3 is TGTGCCAGCAGCCCCCCGGAACAGGGGGAAAAACTGTTTTTT. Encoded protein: CASSPPEQGEKLFF.

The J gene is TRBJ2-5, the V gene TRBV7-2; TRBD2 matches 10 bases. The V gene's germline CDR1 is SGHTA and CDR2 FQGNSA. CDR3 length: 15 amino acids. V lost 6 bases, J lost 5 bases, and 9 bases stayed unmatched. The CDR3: CASRASGGAKETQYF. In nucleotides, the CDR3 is TGTGCCAGCAGAGCCAGCGGGGGGGCCAAGGAGACCCAGTACTTC.

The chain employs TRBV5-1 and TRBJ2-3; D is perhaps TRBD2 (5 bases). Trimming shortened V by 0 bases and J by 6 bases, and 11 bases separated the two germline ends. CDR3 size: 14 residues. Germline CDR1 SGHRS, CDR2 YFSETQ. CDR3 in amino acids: CASSLGGKEDTQYF. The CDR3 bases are TGCGCCAGCAGCTTGGGAGGGAAAGAGGATACGCAGTATTTT.

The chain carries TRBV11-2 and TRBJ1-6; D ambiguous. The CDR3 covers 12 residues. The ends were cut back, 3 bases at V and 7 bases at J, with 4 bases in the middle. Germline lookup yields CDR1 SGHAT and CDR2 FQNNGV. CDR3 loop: CASSFENSPLHF. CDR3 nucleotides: TGTGCCAGCAGCTTCGAGAATTCACCCCTCCACTTT. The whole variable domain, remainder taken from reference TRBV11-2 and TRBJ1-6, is EAGVAQSPRYKIIEKRQSVAFWCNPISGHATLYWYQQILGQGPKLLIQFQNNGVVDDSQLPKDRFSAERLKGVDSTLKIQPAKLEDSAVYLCASSFENSPLHFGNGTRLTVT.

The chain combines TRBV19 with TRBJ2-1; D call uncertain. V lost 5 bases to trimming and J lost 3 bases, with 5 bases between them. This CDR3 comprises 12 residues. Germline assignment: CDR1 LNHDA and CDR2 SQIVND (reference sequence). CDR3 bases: TGTGCCAGTAGTCTCAGCTACAATGAGCAGTTCTTC. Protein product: CASSLSYNEQFF.

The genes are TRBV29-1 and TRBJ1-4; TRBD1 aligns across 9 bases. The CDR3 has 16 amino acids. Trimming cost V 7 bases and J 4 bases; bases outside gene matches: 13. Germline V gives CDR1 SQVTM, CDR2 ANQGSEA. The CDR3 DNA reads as TGCAGCGGTGTACAGGGGGCAGGTTCAAGTAATGAAAAACTGTTTTTT. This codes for CSGVQGAGSSNEKLFF.

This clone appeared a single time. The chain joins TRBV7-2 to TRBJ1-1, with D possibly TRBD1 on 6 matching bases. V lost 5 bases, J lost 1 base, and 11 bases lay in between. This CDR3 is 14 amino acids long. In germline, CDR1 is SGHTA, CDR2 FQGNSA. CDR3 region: CASSRGHSNTEAFF. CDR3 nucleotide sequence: TGTGCCAGCAGCCGGGGACACTCGAACACTGAAGCTTTCTTT.

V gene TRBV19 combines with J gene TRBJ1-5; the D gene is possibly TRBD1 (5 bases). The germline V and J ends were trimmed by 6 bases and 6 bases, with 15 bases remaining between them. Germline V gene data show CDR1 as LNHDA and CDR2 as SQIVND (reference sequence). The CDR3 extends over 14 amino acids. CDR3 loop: CASRREGQRQPQHF. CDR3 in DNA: TGTGCCAGTAGACGCGAGGGGCAGCGTCAGCCCCAGCATTTT.